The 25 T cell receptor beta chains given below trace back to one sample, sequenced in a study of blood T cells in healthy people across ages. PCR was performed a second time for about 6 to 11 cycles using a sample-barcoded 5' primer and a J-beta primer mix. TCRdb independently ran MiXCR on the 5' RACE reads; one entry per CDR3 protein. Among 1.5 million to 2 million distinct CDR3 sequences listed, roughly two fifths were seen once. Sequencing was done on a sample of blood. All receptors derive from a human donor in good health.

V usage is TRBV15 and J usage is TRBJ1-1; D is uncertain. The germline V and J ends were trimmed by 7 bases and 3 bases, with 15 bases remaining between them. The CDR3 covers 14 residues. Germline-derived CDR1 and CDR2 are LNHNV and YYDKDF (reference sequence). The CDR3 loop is CATTDGLMDTEAFF. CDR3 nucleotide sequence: TGTGCCACCACCGATGGACTTATGGACACTGAAGCTTTCTTT.

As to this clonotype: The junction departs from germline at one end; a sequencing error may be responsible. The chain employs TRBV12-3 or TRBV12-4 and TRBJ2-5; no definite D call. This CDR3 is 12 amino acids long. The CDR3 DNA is TGTGCCAGCAGTTCCATCCAAGAGACCCGGTACTTC. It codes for CASSSIQETRYF.

DNA for the CDR3: TGTGCCAGCAGTTTCTGGTTCGGGTCACAAGCAACCTACAATGAGCAGTTCTTC. Translation: CASSFWFGSQATYNEQFF. The V call is TRBV12-3 or TRBV12-4, the J call TRBJ2-1; unclear D gene. V was trimmed by 3 bases and J by 2 bases, leaving 20 bases between them. The CDR3 totals 18 residues.

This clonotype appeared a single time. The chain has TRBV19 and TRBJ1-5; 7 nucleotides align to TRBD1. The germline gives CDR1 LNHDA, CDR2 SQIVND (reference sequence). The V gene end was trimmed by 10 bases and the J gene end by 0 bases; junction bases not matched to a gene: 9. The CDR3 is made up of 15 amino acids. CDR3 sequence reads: CATRTGYYSNQPQHF. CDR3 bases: TGTGCCACCAGGACAGGCTATTATAGCAATCAGCCCCAGCATTTT.

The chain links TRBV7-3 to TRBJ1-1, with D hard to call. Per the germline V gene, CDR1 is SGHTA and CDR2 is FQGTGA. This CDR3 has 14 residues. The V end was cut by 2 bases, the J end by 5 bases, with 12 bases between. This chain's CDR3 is CASSLVPGLTEAFF. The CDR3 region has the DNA TGTGCCAGCAGCTTAGTTCCGGGCCTAACTGAAGCTTTCTTT.

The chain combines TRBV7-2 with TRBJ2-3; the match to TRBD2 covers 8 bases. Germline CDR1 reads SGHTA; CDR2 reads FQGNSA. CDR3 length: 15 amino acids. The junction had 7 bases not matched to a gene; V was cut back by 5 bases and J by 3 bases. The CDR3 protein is CASSQRGGTTDTQYF. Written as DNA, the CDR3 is TGTGCCAGCAGCCAACGGGGGGGAACGACAGATACGCAGTATTTT.

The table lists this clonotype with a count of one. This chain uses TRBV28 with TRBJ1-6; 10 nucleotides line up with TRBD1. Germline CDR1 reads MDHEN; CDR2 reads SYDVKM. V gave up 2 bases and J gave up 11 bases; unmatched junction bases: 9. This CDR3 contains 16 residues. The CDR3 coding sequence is TGTGCCAGCAGTTTAATCGGGACAGGGGACTCGACACCCCTCCACTTT. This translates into CASSLIGTGDSTPLHF.

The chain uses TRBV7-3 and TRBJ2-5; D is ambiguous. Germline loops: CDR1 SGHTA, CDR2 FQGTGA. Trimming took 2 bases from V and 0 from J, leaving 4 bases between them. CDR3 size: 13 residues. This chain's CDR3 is CASSLSHQETQYF. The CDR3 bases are TGTGCCAGCAGCTTATCACACCAAGAGACCCAGTACTTC.

DNA for the CDR3: TGTGCCATCAGTGCTGGGCCCGCGAGCCCCGGGGAGCTGTTTTTT. This codes for CAISAGPASPGELFF. This chain connects TRBV10-3 to TRBJ2-2; no firm D call. CDR1 and CDR2 from the germline V gene are ENHRY and SYGVKD. V was trimmed by 4 bases and J by 6 bases, leaving 15 bases between them. The CDR3 runs to 15 residues.

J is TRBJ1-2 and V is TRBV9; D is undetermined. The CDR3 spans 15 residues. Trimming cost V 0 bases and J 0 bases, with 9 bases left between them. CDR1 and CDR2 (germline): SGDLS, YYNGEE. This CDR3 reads CASSVVSAPNYGYTF. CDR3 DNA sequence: TGTGCCAGCAGCGTAGTCTCGGCTCCTAACTATGGCTACACCTTC.

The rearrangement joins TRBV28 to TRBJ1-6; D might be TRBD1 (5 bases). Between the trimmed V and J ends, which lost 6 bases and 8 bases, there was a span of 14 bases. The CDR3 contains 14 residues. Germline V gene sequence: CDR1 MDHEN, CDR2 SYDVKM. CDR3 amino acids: CASSPGGGHSPLHF. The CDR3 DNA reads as TGTGCCAGCAGCCCCGGGGGGGGACATTCACCCCTCCACTTT. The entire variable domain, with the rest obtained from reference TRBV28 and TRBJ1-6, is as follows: DVKVTQSSRYLVKRTGEKVFLECVQDMDHENMFWYRQDPGLGLRLIYFSYDVKMKEKGDIPEGYSVSREKKERFSLILESASTNQTSMYLCASSPGGGHSPLHFGNGTRLTVT.

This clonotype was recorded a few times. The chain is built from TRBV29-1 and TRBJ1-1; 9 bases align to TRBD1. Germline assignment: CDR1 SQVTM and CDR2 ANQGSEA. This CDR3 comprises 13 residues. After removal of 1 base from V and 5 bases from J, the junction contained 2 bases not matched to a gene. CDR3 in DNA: TGCAGCGTTGAAGGGACAGGGGTTACTGAAGCTTTCTTT. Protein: CSVEGTGVTEAFF.

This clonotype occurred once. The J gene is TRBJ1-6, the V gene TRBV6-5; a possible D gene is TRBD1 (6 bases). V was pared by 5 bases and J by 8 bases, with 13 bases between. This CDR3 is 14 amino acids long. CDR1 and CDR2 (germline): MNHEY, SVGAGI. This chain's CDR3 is CASSLRDTDSPLHF. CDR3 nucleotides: TGTGCCAGCAGTCTCCGGGACACTGATTCACCCCTCCACTTT.

Written as DNA, the CDR3 is TGTGCCAGCAGCTTAGGGCAGGGGTCAGCCTACGAGCAGTACTTC. Translation gives CASSLGQGSAYEQYF. V gene TRBV11-2 combines with J gene TRBJ2-7; maybe TRBD1 (6 bases). CDR1 SGHAT and CDR2 FQNNGV come from the germline V gene. The germline V and J ends were trimmed by 1 base and 2 bases, with 12 bases remaining between them. The CDR3 has 15 amino acids. The full variable domain, in which reference TRBV11-2 and TRBJ2-7 provide the parts outside the CDR3, is EAGVAQSPRYKIIEKRQSVAFWCNPISGHATLYWYQQILGQGPKLLIQFQNNGVVDDSQLPKDRFSAERLKGVDSTLKIQPAKLEDSAVYLCASSLGQGSAYEQYFGPGTRLTVT.

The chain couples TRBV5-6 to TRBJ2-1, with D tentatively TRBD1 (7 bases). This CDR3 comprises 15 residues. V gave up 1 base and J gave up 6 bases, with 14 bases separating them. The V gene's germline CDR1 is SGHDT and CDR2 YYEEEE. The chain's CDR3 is CASSLPSQGGNEQFF. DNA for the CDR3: TGTGCCAGCAGCTTGCCTTCCCAGGGGGGCAATGAGCAGTTCTTC.

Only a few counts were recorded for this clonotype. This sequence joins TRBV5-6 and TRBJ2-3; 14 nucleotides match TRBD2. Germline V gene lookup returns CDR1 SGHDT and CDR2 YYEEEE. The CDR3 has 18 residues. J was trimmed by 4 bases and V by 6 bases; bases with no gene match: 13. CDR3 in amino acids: CASTRLAGGRIAPDTQYF. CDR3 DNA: TGTGCCAGCACCAGACTAGCGGGGGGGCGGATTGCCCCAGATACGCAGTATTTT.

CDR3 in DNA: TGCGCCAGCAGCCAGGCCAACAATGAGCAGTTCTTC. This gives the protein CASSQANNEQFF. This chain connects TRBV4-1 to TRBJ2-1, with D unclear. V gave up 3 bases and J gave up 5 bases, with 5 bases separating them. This CDR3 contains 12 residues. Looked up from germline, CDR1 is MGHRA and CDR2 is YSYEKL.

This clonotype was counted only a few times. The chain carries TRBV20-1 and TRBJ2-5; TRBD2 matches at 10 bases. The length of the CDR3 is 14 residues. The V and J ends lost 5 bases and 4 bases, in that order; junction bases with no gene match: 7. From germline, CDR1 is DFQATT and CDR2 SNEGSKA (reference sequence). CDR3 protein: CSAPLAGDRETQYF. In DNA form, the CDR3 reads TGCAGTGCTCCTCTAGCGGGGGATAGAGAGACCCAGTACTTC.

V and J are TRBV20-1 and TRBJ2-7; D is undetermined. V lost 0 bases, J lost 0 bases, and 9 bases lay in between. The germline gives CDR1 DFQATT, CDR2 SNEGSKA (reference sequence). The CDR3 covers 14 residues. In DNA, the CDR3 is TGCAGTGCTAGAGATCGAAACAGCTCCTACGAGCAGTACTTC. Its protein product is CSARDRNSSYEQYF.

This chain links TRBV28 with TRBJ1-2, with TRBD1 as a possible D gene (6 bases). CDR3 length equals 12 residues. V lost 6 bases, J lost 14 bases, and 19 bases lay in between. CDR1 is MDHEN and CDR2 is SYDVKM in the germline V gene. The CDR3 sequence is CASSSTGRSGTF. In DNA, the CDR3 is TGTGCCAGCAGCTCCACAGGGAGGTCGGGGACCTTC.

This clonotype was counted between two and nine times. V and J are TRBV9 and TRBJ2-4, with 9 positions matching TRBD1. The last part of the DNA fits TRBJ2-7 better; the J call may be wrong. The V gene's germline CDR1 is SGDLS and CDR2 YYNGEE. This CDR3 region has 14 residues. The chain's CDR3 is CASSVGGTGSEQYF. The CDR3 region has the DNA TGTGCCAGCAGCGTAGGGGGGACAGGGAGCGAGCAGTACTTC.

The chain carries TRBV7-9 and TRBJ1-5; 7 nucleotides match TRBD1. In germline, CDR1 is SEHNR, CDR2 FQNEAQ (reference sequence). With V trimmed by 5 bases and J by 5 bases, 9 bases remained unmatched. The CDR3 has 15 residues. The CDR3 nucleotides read TGTGCCAGCAGCCGATCGACAGGGCCCTATCAGCCCCAGCATTTT. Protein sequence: CASSRSTGPYQPQHF.

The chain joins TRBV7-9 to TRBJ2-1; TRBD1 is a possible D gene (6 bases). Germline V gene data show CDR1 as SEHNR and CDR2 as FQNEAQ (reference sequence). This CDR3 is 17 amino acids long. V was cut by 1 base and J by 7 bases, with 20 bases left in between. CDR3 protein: CASSLVPYRDFGNEQFF. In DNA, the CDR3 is TGTGCCAGCAGCTTAGTACCTTACAGGGATTTCGGAAATGAGCAGTTCTTC.

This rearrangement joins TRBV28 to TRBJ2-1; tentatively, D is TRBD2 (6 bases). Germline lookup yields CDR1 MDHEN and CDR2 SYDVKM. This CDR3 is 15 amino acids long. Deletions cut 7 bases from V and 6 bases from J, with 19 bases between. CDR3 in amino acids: CASIPNPRTINEQFF. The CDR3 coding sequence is TGTGCCAGCATCCCCAATCCCCGGACTATCAATGAGCAGTTCTTC.

DNA for the CDR3: TGTGCCAGCAGTGAGCCTAGCGGGGCTTTTGCAGATACGCAGTATTTT. Protein: CASSEPSGAFADTQYF. The V and J genes are TRBV6-1 and TRBJ2-3; 9 nucleotides align to TRBD2. Germline V lookup: CDR1 MNHNS, CDR2 SASEGT. V lost 3 bases to trimming and J lost 4 bases; unmatched junction nucleotides: 8. This CDR3 region has 16 residues.